This passage covers 27 T cell receptor beta chains from one sample sequenced in a study of T cell clones after liver transplantation. The assay was immunoSEQ multiplex PCR, and TCRdb's table has in-frame clones only and misses some. The data contain about 68,000 clones, 90% to 95% of them singletons. This specimen consisted of CD4+ T cells from blood, obtained about 25 months after liver transplant. These receptors originate from a human patient who received a liver transplant. Some T cells may be graft donor cells.

The CDR3 DNA reads TGTGCCACCAGCAGAGACGAGAGGGGACGGCCCGAAGAGACCCAGTACTTC. Residues: CATSRDERGRPEETQYF. The V call is TRBV15, the J call TRBJ2-5; D is tentatively TRBD1 or TRBD2 (5 bases each). CDR3 size: 17 residues. Per the germline V gene, CDR1 is LNHNV and CDR2 is YYDKDF (reference sequence). V shed 0 bases and J shed 3 bases, with 17 bases lying between them.

In DNA form, the CDR3 reads TGTGCCAGCAGCGAAAGGACTAGCGGGAGGGCCAATGAGCAGTTCTTC. Translated, it gives CASSERTSGRANEQFF. The chain has TRBV7-2 and TRBJ2-1, with TRBD2 matching over 15 bases. This CDR3 has 16 amino acids. V dropped 5 bases and J dropped 6; count of bases not matched to a gene: 5. Germline V gene data show CDR1 as SGHTA and CDR2 as FQGNSA.

The V call is TRBV7-2, the J call TRBJ1-3; D is perhaps TRBD1 (5 bases). V lost 5 bases, J lost 0 bases, and 11 bases lay in between. The CDR3 is 15 amino acids. Germline V lookup: CDR1 SGHTA, CDR2 FQGNSA. The DNA for the CDR3 is TGTGCCAGCAGCCAGGCGGGGGACTCTGGAAACACCATATATTTT. It yields the protein CASSQAGDSGNTIYF.

This chain links TRBV6-9 with TRBJ2-5, with D perhaps TRBD2 (6 bases). Germline V gene sequence: CDR1 MNHGY, CDR2 SVAAGI. CDR3 length: 13 amino acids. V shed 6 bases and J shed 5 bases, with 13 bases lying between them. The CDR3 nucleotides are TGTGCCAGCAGAAAGCGACTAGGCGAGACCCAGTACTTC. It encodes CASRKRLGETQYF.

The V and J genes are TRBV5-1 and TRBJ2-7, with D uncertain. The CDR3 sequence is 14 residues long. Germline CDR1 and CDR2: SGHRS and YFSETQ. Trimming shortened V by 3 bases and J by 2 bases, and 12 bases separated the two germline ends. CDR3 region: CASSSLQNTYEQYF. The CDR3, as DNA: TGCGCCAGCAGCTCTCTACAGAATACCTACGAGCAGTACTTC. The full variable domain, its missing parts supplied by reference TRBV5-1 and TRBJ2-7, is KAGVTQTPRYLIKTRGQQVTLSCSPISGHRSVSWYQQTPGQGLQFLFEYFSETQRNKGNFPGRFSGRQFSNSRSEMNVSTLELGDSALYLCASSSLQNTYEQYFGPGTRLTVT.

The CDR3 sequence is CASRPAGGWTEAFF. CDR3 in DNA: TGTGCCAGTAGACCAGCAGGGGGCTGGACTGAAGCTTTCTTT. This chain connects TRBV19 to TRBJ1-1; 8 bases line up with TRBD1. V lost 6 bases and J lost 5; bases outside the gene matches: 8. Germline CDR1 reads LNHDA; CDR2 reads SQIVND (reference sequence). This CDR3 spans 14 amino acids.

The chain uses TRBV7-2 and TRBJ1-1, with D maybe TRBD1 (6 bases). CDR1 is SGHTA, CDR2 FQGNSA, per germline. The CDR3 has 18 amino acids. V was cut by 4 bases and J by 1 base, with 22 bases left in between. CDR3 nucleotides: TGTGCCAGCAGCTCCGTCGGGATCCAGACAGGTGGGAACACTGAAGCTTTCTTT. Residues: CASSSVGIQTGGNTEAFF.

The chain links TRBV19 to TRBJ2-7; 10 bases agree with TRBD1. J was trimmed by 2 bases and V by 1 base; bases with no gene match: 2. The germline gives CDR1 LNHDA, CDR2 SQIVND (reference sequence). The CDR3 contains 15 residues. CDR3 region: CASSIVGTGAYEQYF. CDR3 nucleotide sequence: TGTGCCAGTAGTATAGTCGGGACAGGGGCCTACGAGCAGTACTTC.

This clone was detected once. CDR3 nucleotides: TGTGCCAGCAGCTTACGTCACTACACCGGGACTAGCGGCACCGGGGAGCTGTTTTTT. As protein: CASSLRHYTGTSGTGELFF. The chain carries TRBV7-3 and TRBJ2-2, with 11 bases aligning to TRBD2. Germline lookup yields CDR1 SGHTA and CDR2 FQGTGA. Losses at the gene ends were 2 bases for V and 4 bases for J; bases not matched to a gene: 12. The CDR3 loop spans 19 amino acids.

The chain employs TRBV6-1 and TRBJ1-5; D gene ambiguous. The CDR3 length is 15 residues. CDR1 is MNHNS and CDR2 is SASEGT in the germline V gene. The germline V and J ends were trimmed by 4 bases and 5 bases, with 15 bases remaining between them. The CDR3 is CASSVLGPSDQPQHF. CDR3 in DNA: TGTGCCAGCAGTGTCTTAGGCCCCTCCGATCAGCCCCAGCATTTT.

The rearrangement joins TRBV5-1 to TRBJ1-5; possible D gene TRBD1, 6 bases. V was shortened by 1 base and J by 0 bases, with 8 bases between the two germline ends. The CDR3 consists of 15 residues. Germline lookup yields CDR1 SGHRS and CDR2 YFSETQ. This chain's CDR3 is CASSLTGSSNQPQHF. DNA of the CDR3: TGCGCCAGCAGCTTGACAGGGTCTAGCAATCAGCCCCAGCATTTT. Drawing the rest from reference TRBV5-1 and TRBJ1-5, the complete variable domain is KAGVTQTPRYLIKTRGQQVTLSCSPISGHRSVSWYQQTPGQGLQFLFEYFSETQRNKGNFPGRFSGRQFSNSRSEMNVSTLELGDSALYLCASSLTGSSNQPQHFGDGTRLSIL.

The rearrangement links TRBV5-4 to TRBJ1-2, with 8 positions matching TRBD1. The CDR3 is made up of 15 amino acids. Trimming at V came to 4 bases and at J to 2 bases, leaving 7 bases not matched to a gene. CDR1 and CDR2 from the germline V gene are SGHNT and YYREEE (reference sequence). This chain's CDR3 is CASSPPGGRNYGYTF. The CDR3 DNA is TGTGCCAGCAGCCCGCCAGGGGGCCGGAACTATGGCTACACCTTC.

This clone was counted once. This rearrangement joins TRBV5-6 to TRBJ2-1; 16 nucleotides line up with TRBD2. Germline trimming cut 4 bases from V and 6 bases from J; bases unmatched to any gene: 7. This CDR3 is 17 amino acids long. Germline CDR1 SGHDT, CDR2 YYEEEE. The CDR3 region has the DNA TGTGCCAGCAGCGTTCCCGGGACTAGCGGGAGGGCCAATGAGCAGTTCTTC. As protein: CASSVPGTSGRANEQFF.

This clone was seen only a few times. This chain connects TRBV5-1 to TRBJ1-1; 10 positions match TRBD1. The V segment lost 2 bases and the J segment 3 bases; nucleotides outside the gene matches: 13. CDR1 is SGHRS, CDR2 YFSETQ, per germline. The CDR3 totals 18 residues. The CDR3 sequence: CASSFSVRDRGWYTEAFF. In DNA, the CDR3 is TGCGCCAGCAGCTTTTCCGTCCGGGACAGGGGTTGGTACACTGAAGCTTTCTTT.

The chain joins TRBV5-1 to TRBJ2-5; 12 nucleotides agree with TRBD2. CDR1 is SGHRS and CDR2 is YFSETQ in the germline V gene. V shed 5 bases, J shed 2 bases, and the junction held 4 bases outside the gene matches. The CDR3 runs to 15 residues. CDR3 in amino acids: CASRTGLAGQETQYF. CDR3 in DNA: TGCGCCAGCAGGACTGGACTAGCGGGACAAGAGACCCAGTACTTC.

The chain combines TRBV19 with TRBJ2-6, with D maybe TRBD2 (6 bases). The CDR3 has 16 amino acids. Germline assignment: CDR1 LNHDA and CDR2 SQIVND (reference sequence). The germline V and J ends were trimmed by 6 bases and 0 bases, with 12 bases remaining between them. CDR3 residues: CASRVAAASGANVLTF. The CDR3 nucleotides read TGTGCCAGTAGGGTAGCGGCAGCCTCTGGGGCCAACGTCCTGACTTTC.

CDR3 protein: CASSLARDREAFF. Written as DNA, the CDR3 is TGCGCCAGCAGCTTGGCCCGGGATAGGGAAGCTTTCTTT. V is TRBV5-1 and J is TRBJ1-1; no definite D call. Per germline, CDR1 SGHRS and CDR2 YFSETQ. V was trimmed by 0 bases and J by 8 bases, leaving 11 bases between them. The CDR3 contains 13 residues. The variable domain in full, completed from reference TRBV5-1 and TRBJ1-1, reads KAGVTQTPRYLIKTRGQQVTLSCSPISGHRSVSWYQQTPGQGLQFLFEYFSETQRNKGNFPGRFSGRQFSNSRSEMNVSTLELGDSALYLCASSLARDREAFFGQGTRLTVV.

The chain recombines TRBV6-5 with TRBJ2-2; no clear D. V dropped 6 bases and J dropped 6 bases, with 8 bases sitting between them. Germline lookup yields CDR1 MNHEY and CDR2 SVGAGI. The CDR3 has 12 residues. The chain's CDR3 is CASSRFAGELFF. The CDR3 region has the DNA TGTGCCAGCAGCAGGTTCGCCGGGGAGCTGTTTTTT.

This clone was observed a single time. This chain links TRBV7-3 with TRBJ2-2, with D possibly being TRBD1 (6 bases). The germline gives CDR1 SGHTA, CDR2 FQGTGA. Trimming removed 4 bases from V and 4 bases from J, with 16 bases in between. The CDR3 totals 16 residues. The DNA of the CDR3 is TGTGCCAGCAGCTCAACCCCAGGGGCCGGCACCGGGGAGCTGTTTTTT. It is translated as CASSSTPGAGTGELFF.

This chain joins TRBV5-1 and TRBJ2-3; no clear D gene. Germline V gives CDR1 SGHRS, CDR2 YFSETQ. The CDR3 sequence is 14 residues long. Trimming removed 6 bases from V and 0 bases from J, with 11 bases in between. The CDR3 DNA reads as TGCGCCAGCAAGTCCACTTCTAGCACAGATACGCAGTATTTT. This codes for CASKSTSSTDTQYF.

This rearrangement joins TRBV5-1 to TRBJ2-7; the match to TRBD1 covers 8 bases. Germline V gives CDR1 SGHRS, CDR2 YFSETQ. The V gene end was trimmed by 4 bases and the J gene end by 7 bases; junction bases not matched to a gene: 10. This CDR3 contains 14 residues. CDR3 amino acids: CASSGGQGLGEQYF. The CDR3 DNA sequence: TGCGCCAGCAGCGGCGGACAGGGATTAGGAGAGCAGTACTTC.

The sample holds a few counts of this clone. The rearrangement joins TRBV5-1 to TRBJ2-7, with TRBD2 identical over 15 bases. The V gene end was trimmed by 3 bases and the J gene end by 6 bases; junction bases not matched to a gene: 4. Germline loops: CDR1 SGHRS, CDR2 YFSETQ. The CDR3 sequence is 15 residues long. As DNA, the CDR3 is TGCGCCAGCAGCTCGGGACTAGCGGGAGGAAGCGAGCAGTACTTC. Its protein product is CASSSGLAGGSEQYF.

V usage is TRBV7-9 and J usage is TRBJ2-1; D gene unclear. The V end was cut by 0 bases, the J end by 7 bases, with 1 base between. This CDR3 is 11 amino acids long. Per the germline V gene, CDR1 is SEHNR and CDR2 is FQNEAQ (reference sequence). The CDR3 DNA follows: TGTGCCAGCAGCTTAGCGAATGAGCAGTTCTTC. Amino acids: CASSLANEQFF. Full variable domain (missing parts from reference TRBV7-9 and TRBJ2-1): DTGVSQNPRHKITKRGQNVTFRCDPISEHNRLYWYRQTLGQGPEFLTYFQNEAQLEKSRLLSDRFSAERPKGSFSTLEIQRTEQGDSAMYLCASSLANEQFFGPGTRLTVL.

The chain couples TRBV6-6 to TRBJ1-2, with D possibly being TRBD1 (5 bases). This CDR3 comprises 13 residues. V lost 4 bases and J lost 7, with 13 bases in between. CDR1 and CDR2 (germline): MNHNY, SVGAGI (reference sequence). CDR3 coding DNA: TGTGCCAGCAGTTTTCAGGGCTCAGGTGGCTACACCTTC. It codes for CASSFQGSGGYTF.

The chain combines TRBV10-1 with TRBJ2-3, with 9 bases fitting TRBD2. Per germline, CDR1 WNHNN and CDR2 SYGVQD (reference sequence). V was pared by 5 bases and J by 3 bases, with 3 bases of the junction left unmatched. The CDR3 is 14 residues long. The CDR3 protein is CASSPGLATDTQYF. CDR3 in DNA: TGCGCCAGCAGTCCGGGACTAGCAACAGATACGCAGTATTTT.

V is TRBV6-1 and J is TRBJ1-4, with a weak D call TRBD1 (5 bases). V dropped 0 bases and J dropped 7 bases, with 12 bases sitting between them. This CDR3 has 15 amino acids. Germline V CDR1 and CDR2: MNHNS, SASEGT. CDR3 in amino acids: CASSEARGVGEKLFF. The CDR3 coding sequence is TGTGCCAGCAGTGAAGCGCGGGGCGTCGGTGAAAAACTGTTTTTT.

This sequence joins TRBV7-2 and TRBJ2-1, with D tentatively TRBD2 (6 bases). The CDR3 is made up of 14 amino acids. V gave up 1 base and J gave up 6 bases, with 10 bases separating them. The germline V gene encodes CDR1 SGHTA and CDR2 FQGNSA. The chain's CDR3 is CASSLVGGVNEQFF. The CDR3 bases are TGTGCCAGCAGCTTAGTCGGGGGAGTCAATGAGCAGTTCTTC. Variable domain in full (rest from reference TRBV7-2 and TRBJ2-1): GAGVSQSPSNKVTEKGKDVELRCDPISGHTALYWYRQSLGQGLEFLIYFQGNSAPDKSGLPSDRFSAERTGGSVSTLTIQRTQQEDSAVYLCASSLVGGVNEQFFGPGTRLTVL.